The 23 T cell receptor beta chains given below trace back to one sample, sequenced in a study of T cells in Graves' hyperthyroidism and ophthalmopathy. RNA transcripts were the template for amplifying TCR beta CDR3 regions. HTBI primers were used for first-round RT-PCR of the TCR CDR3. In TCRdb, the multiplex PCR reads were re-called with MiXCR into one record per CDR3 protein. The sample contains 340,000 or so distinct CDR3 sequences, roughly 18% of which appear only once. Sequencing was performed on blood. The receptors shown here come from a woman aged 45-60 years with Graves' hyperthyroidism.

This clonotype was seen a handful of times. The V gene is TRBV5-4, the J gene TRBJ2-3; D is possibly TRBD1 (6 bases). The CDR3 is 14 residues long. Germline V gene data show CDR1 as SGHNT and CDR2 as YYREEE (reference sequence). V dropped 4 bases and J dropped 3 bases, with 12 bases sitting between them. The CDR3 nucleotides read TGTGCCAGCAGCCCAACAGGGCAGACAGATACGCAGTATTTT. Protein product: CASSPTGQTDTQYF.

This clonotype showed up many times. The V gene is TRBV6-1, the J gene TRBJ1-1; D unclear. V dropped 6 bases and J dropped 0 bases, with 5 bases sitting between them. This CDR3 is built from 12 residues. Germline CDR1 and CDR2: MNHNS and SASEGT. The CDR3 bases are TGTGCCAGCAGGACGGTGAACACTGAAGCTTTCTTT. Amino acid sequence: CASRTVNTEAFF.

The V and J genes are TRBV4-1 and TRBJ2-5, with D unresolved. Germline V lookup: CDR1 MGHRA, CDR2 YSYEKL. Trimming left V 5 bases short and J 5 bases short, with 15 bases between. The CDR3 extends over 14 amino acids. The CDR3 coding sequence is TGCGCCAGCAGCGAGGTACTGCTGGGGGAGACCCAGTACTTC. It yields the protein CASSEVLLGETQYF.

As concerns this clonotype: One base away lies a much larger clone, so this may be a sequencing read error. The chain combines TRBV30 with TRBJ2-7; D ambiguous. The CDR3 length is 11 residues. The V and J ends lost 3 bases and 6 bases respectively, with 9 bases between them. CDR1 is GTSNPN, CDR2 SVGIG, per germline (reference sequence). CDR3 sequence: CAWRIYGEQYF. The CDR3 nucleotides are TGTGCCTGGAGAATATACGGCGAGCAGTACTTC.

The chain couples TRBV30 to TRBJ1-5, with 8 bases fitting TRBD1. After removal of 5 bases from V and 6 bases from J, the junction contained 6 bases not matched to a gene. This CDR3 contains 13 residues. CDR1 and CDR2 from the germline V gene are GTSNPN and SVGIG (reference sequence). In nucleotides, the CDR3 is TGTGCCTGGGGAGGACAGGGCCGTCAGCCCCAGCATTTT. Translating it yields CAWGGQGRQPQHF.

This clonotype was seen at least ten times. The rearrangement uses TRBV7-9 and TRBJ2-3; D may be TRBD2 (6 bases). Per germline, CDR1 SEHNR and CDR2 FQNEAQ (reference sequence). V was shortened by 5 bases and J by 1 base, with 16 bases between the two germline ends. The CDR3 is 16 residues long. Here the CDR3 DNA reads TGTGCCAGCAGCCCCCTTTTGACGGGGGGCACAGATACGCAGTATTTT. This codes for CASSPLLTGGTDTQYF.

CDR3 bases: TGCAGTGCTCGGGAGTCTGGAAACACCATATATTTT. Translation: CSARESGNTIYF. J is TRBJ1-3 and V is TRBV20-1, with D hard to call. Trimming removed 5 bases from V and 1 base from J, with 6 bases in between. The CDR3 length is 12 residues. Germline V gives CDR1 DFQATT, CDR2 SNEGSKA (reference sequence).

This rearrangement joins TRBV24-1 to TRBJ2-5; D gene uncertain. Trimming left V 3 bases short and J 5 bases short, with 3 bases between. The CDR3 sequence is 11 residues long. The germline CDR1 and CDR2 sequences are KGHDR and SFDVKD. CDR3 residues: CATSDRETQYF. The CDR3 bases are TGTGCCACCAGTGATCGGGAGACCCAGTACTTC.

The chain couples TRBV12-3 or TRBV12-4 to TRBJ2-5; 7 bases are a match to TRBD1. V shed 5 bases and J 1 base; nucleotides not matched to a gene: 7. This CDR3 comprises 15 residues. The CDR3 DNA reads as TGTGCCAGCAGTCCCTGGGGACAGCCCCAAGAGACCCAGTACTTC. Its protein is CASSPWGQPQETQYF.

This clonotype was seen more than once but under ten times. The chain is built from TRBV24-1 and TRBJ1-3; D perhaps matches TRBD1 (5 bases). CDR1 and CDR2 from the germline V gene are KGHDR and SFDVKD. The CDR3 spans 14 residues. V was pared by 3 bases and J by 0 bases, with 5 bases between. The CDR3 is CATSDTGSGNTIYF. The CDR3 DNA reads TGTGCCACCAGTGATACAGGCTCTGGAAACACCATATATTTT.

This clonotype was counted between two and nine times. This chain joins TRBV4-1 and TRBJ2-4; no clear D gene. In germline, CDR1 is MGHRA, CDR2 YSYEKL. V was cut by 1 base and J by 0 bases, with 7 bases left in between. The CDR3 runs to 15 residues. The CDR3 region has the DNA TGCGCCAGCAGCCAAGTCGACTTAGCCAAAAACATTCAGTACTTC. Its translation: CASSQVDLAKNIQYF.

This clonotype was recorded a few times. The rearrangement joins TRBV7-3 to TRBJ2-1, with 9 bases aligning to TRBD1. Trimming removed 1 base from V and 8 bases from J; junction bases left unmatched: 6. CDR1 is SGHTA, CDR2 FQGTGA, per germline. This CDR3 is 15 amino acids long. The CDR3: CASSLRGTGSDEQFF. CDR3 bases: TGTGCCAGCAGCTTAAGGGGGACAGGGTCGGATGAGCAGTTCTTC.

The chain links TRBV5-4 to TRBJ2-3; 9 bases align to TRBD2. There are 17 residues in the CDR3. Germline CDR1 is SGHNT and CDR2 is YYREEE (reference sequence). V was clipped by 0 bases and J by 2 bases; unmatched bases: 7. The DNA for the CDR3 is TGTGCCAGCAGCTTGGAAGCGGGGGGTTCCCCCACAGATACGCAGTATTTT. This codes for CASSLEAGGSPTDTQYF.

This chain uses TRBV20-1 with TRBJ1-1; tentatively, D is TRBD1 (5 bases). This CDR3 comprises 12 residues. Germline values: CDR1 DFQATT, CDR2 SNEGSKA (reference sequence). V lost 6 bases, J lost 3 bases, and 11 bases lay in between. CDR3 nucleotides: TGCAGTGCCGCGTGGGGGTACACTGAAGCTTTCTTT. Amino acid sequence: CSAAWGYTEAFF.

This chain joins TRBV28 and TRBJ1-1, with D perhaps TRBD1 (6 bases). From germline, CDR1 is MDHEN and CDR2 SYDVKM. The CDR3 spans 13 residues. Trimming removed 6 bases from V and 5 bases from J, with 13 bases in between. The CDR3 reads CASRSRTGTEAFF. The CDR3 nucleotides are TGTGCCAGCAGGTCCCGAACAGGGACTGAAGCTTTCTTT.

This clonotype was seen ten or more times. The chain combines TRBV11-2 with TRBJ2-1; D remains unclear. CDR3 size: 13 residues. The V and J ends lost 6 bases and 9 bases respectively, with 15 bases between them. Germline V lookup: CDR1 SGHAT, CDR2 FQNNGV. The DNA for the CDR3 is TGTGCCAGCAGTCTGGGCCCTGCCCGTGAGCAGTTCTTC. Translated, it gives CASSLGPAREQFF.

The chain uses TRBV7-9 and TRBJ2-2; maybe TRBD1 (6 bases). The germline V gene encodes CDR1 SEHNR and CDR2 FQNEAQ (reference sequence). The V end was cut by 3 bases, the J end by 6 bases, with 11 bases between. The CDR3 has 14 residues. In DNA form, the CDR3 reads TGTGCCAGCAGCTTGAAACAGGGCCCCGGGGAGCTGTTTTTT. Translation: CASSLKQGPGELFF.

This clonotype occurred a few times. J is TRBJ1-2 and V is TRBV7-3; TRBD1 aligns across 9 bases. This CDR3 is 14 amino acids long. CDR1 is SGHTA, CDR2 FQGTGA, per germline. J was trimmed by 8 bases and V by 3 bases; bases with no gene match: 7. For the CDR3, the DNA is TGTGCCAGCAGCTTGGGACAGGGTCAGACGGGCTACACCTTC. It is translated as CASSLGQGQTGYTF. The entire variable domain, with the rest obtained from reference TRBV7-3 and TRBJ1-2, is as follows: GAGVSQTPSNKVTEKGKYVELRCDPISGHTALYWYRQSLGQGPEFLIYFQGTGAADDSGLPNDRFFAVRPEGSVSTLKIQRTERGDSAVYLCASSLGQGQTGYTFGSGTRLTVV.

This clonotype was observed at least ten times. The chain recombines TRBV28 with TRBJ1-5, with D unclear. Germline CDR1 is MDHEN and CDR2 is SYDVKM. The CDR3 spans 14 residues. The V and J ends lost 6 bases and 2 bases respectively, with 11 bases between them. DNA for the CDR3: TGTGCCAGCAGATGGACCCTGGGCAATCAGCCCCAGCATTTT. This codes for CASRWTLGNQPQHF.

Only a few counts were recorded for this clonotype. The V call is TRBV2, the J call TRBJ2-7; D not certain. CDR1 is SNHLY and CDR2 is FYNNEI in the germline V gene. The CDR3 consists of 12 residues. V lost 10 bases to trimming and J lost 0 bases, with 10 bases between them. This CDR3 is CATLETSYEQYV. DNA for the CDR3: TGTGCCACCCTTGAGACCTCCTACGAGCAGTACGTC.

There are many counts of this clonotype. The V call is TRBV11-2, the J call TRBJ2-5, with D possibly TRBD2 on 5 matching bases. The CDR3 loop spans 14 amino acids. Germline lookup yields CDR1 SGHAT and CDR2 FQNNGV. Trimming removed 5 bases from V and 5 bases from J, with 15 bases in between. The CDR3, as DNA: TGTGCCAGCAGCCCAGGACTGCTGGGTGAGACCCAGTACTTC. Amino acids: CASSPGLLGETQYF.

This clonotype has a handful of counts. The chain is built from TRBV19 and TRBJ2-3; unclear D gene. Between the trimmed V and J ends, which lost 9 bases and 1 base, there was a span of 17 bases. The CDR3 consists of 15 residues. Germline V lookup: CDR1 LNHDA, CDR2 SQIVND (reference sequence). The CDR3 region has the DNA TGTGCCAGCTCGACCGCTGGTCCGGGCACAGATACGCAGTATTTT. This gives the protein CASSTAGPGTDTQYF.

The rearrangement joins TRBV7-9 to TRBJ1-2; 11 bases are a match to TRBD1. Trimming at V came to 5 bases and at J to 7 bases, leaving 9 bases not matched to a gene. Germline CDR1 reads SEHNR; CDR2 reads FQNEAQ (reference sequence). This CDR3 has 15 amino acids. The CDR3 loop is CASSAWTGGRVGYTF. CDR3 bases: TGTGCCAGCAGCGCTTGGACAGGGGGCAGAGTTGGCTACACCTTC.